The T cell receptor (beta chain) described here comes from a study of tumor-infiltrating lymphocytes in oesophageal squamous cell carcinoma (dated by TCRdb to 2016 to 2017). Between the V and J ends, shortened by 7 bases and 3 bases respectively, the junction contains 14 bases. Counted from cysteine to phenylalanine, this CDR3 has 14 amino acids. Of all the DNA, just the CDR3 is kept, 42 bases in frame from base 1. Per the germline V gene, MNHNS is the CDR1 and SASEGT is the CDR2. The method was PCR. The reads were generated on an Illumina HiSeq 2000. TCRdb ran its own pipeline on the public reads, namely fastp trimming at Q25 and MiXCR clone calling, and kept in-frame beta chains. Rows matching on CDR3 protein sequence are summarized as one entry with the most common DNA and genes. This sample holds approximately 8,700 distinct CDR3 sequences; 66% were observed only once. The top ten clonotypes cover around 33% of the sample.

This clonotype appeared once. Its binding antigen is unknown. The record has no base qualities; no much larger clone is one base away. Resting on one read, the evidence is weak. The source is a female donor with esophageal squamous cell carcinoma. The sample taken for sequencing was esophageal tumor tissue. The chain links TRBV6-1 with TRBJ2-3; the D gene is possibly TRBD2, with 5 bases matching. The sequenced DNA is TGTGCCAGCACCGCAGGTACGGGAACAGATACGCAGTATTTT. This encodes CASTAGTGTDTQYF.